One sample yielded the 18 T cell receptor beta chains listed below, sequenced in a study of T cell responses to AZD1222 COVID-19 vaccine. The protocol was immunoSEQ multiplex PCR, while the TCRdb copy is restricted to in-frame clones and leaves out a portion. The table shows 85,000 to 120,000 clones, with 90% occurring only once. The starting material was peripheral blood, obtained 28 days after the second AZD1222 dose. The receptors were sampled from an adult who received the AZD1222 COVID-19 vaccine.

The chain employs TRBV19 and TRBJ1-2; D not resolved. Germline V gene sequence: CDR1 LNHDA, CDR2 SQIVND (reference sequence). V was pared by 10 bases and J by 7 bases, with 22 bases between. The CDR3 sequence is 14 residues long. This chain's CDR3 is CATLKPGRTGGYTF. CDR3 sequence (DNA): TGTGCCACCCTAAAACCCGGCAGAACGGGTGGCTACACCTTC.

The chain has TRBV12-3 or TRBV12-4 and TRBJ1-2; 8 positions agree with TRBD1. CDR3 size: 12 residues. J was trimmed by 11 bases and V by 5 bases; bases with no gene match: 7. Written as DNA, the CDR3 is TGTGCCAGCAGTCCACAGGGGGGGGGATACACCTTC. Amino acids: CASSPQGGGYTF.

The chain has TRBV20-1 and TRBJ2-7; tentatively, D is TRBD2 (6 bases). The CDR3 is 13 amino acids. V lost 6 bases, J lost 1 base, and 13 bases lay in between. Germline-derived CDR1 and CDR2 are DFQATT and SNEGSKA (reference sequence). The CDR3 protein is CSASLAESYEQYF. The CDR3 region has the DNA TGCAGTGCGAGTTTAGCGGAGTCCTACGAGCAGTACTTC.

The V and J genes are TRBV12-3 or TRBV12-4 and TRBJ1-5; 7 bases fit TRBD1. V lost 6 bases and J lost 1; bases outside the gene matches: 0. This CDR3 is built from 13 residues. The CDR3 nucleotides are TGTGCCAGCAGGGACAGGAGCAATCAGCCCCAGCATTTT. Its protein is CASRDRSNQPQHF.

The chain has TRBV9 and TRBJ1-2; 12 nucleotides match TRBD1. Germline CDR1 SGDLS, CDR2 YYNGEE. This CDR3 is 16 amino acids long. With 2 bases clipped from V and 7 bases from J, the junction kept 9 bases outside the gene matches. The CDR3 here is CASSVGIGTGGGGYTF. In DNA, the CDR3 is TGTGCCAGCAGCGTTGGCATCGGGACAGGGGGCGGTGGCTACACCTTC.

The chain recombines TRBV6-1 with TRBJ1-2; the D gene is possibly TRBD1 (5 bases). V gave up 6 bases and J gave up 5 bases, with 16 bases separating them. The CDR3 runs 14 residues. Germline CDR1 and CDR2: MNHNS and SASEGT. The DNA for the CDR3 is TGTGCCAGCAGCCCAGGGATTCCGGGTTATGGCTACACCTTC. This encodes CASSPGIPGYGYTF.

The chain uses TRBV23-1 and TRBJ1-4; tentatively, D is TRBD1 (5 bases). TRBV23-1 is classed as an ORF, of uncertain function. The CDR3 loop spans 13 amino acids. Trimming took 10 bases from V and 14 from J, leaving 23 bases between them. The CDR3 protein is CANRSYRSGGLFF. The CDR3, as DNA: TGCGCCAACAGGAGCTATCGCTCGGGGGGTCTGTTTTTT.

A single count supports this clone. The J gene is TRBJ2-3, the V gene TRBV19, with 9 positions matching TRBD1. The V gene end was trimmed by 3 bases and the J gene end by 3 bases; junction bases not matched to a gene: 7. The CDR3 extends over 16 amino acids. Germline assignment: CDR1 LNHDA and CDR2 SQIVND (reference sequence). This CDR3 reads CASSIAWDRVTDTQYF. CDR3 DNA sequence: TGTGCCAGTAGTATTGCGTGGGACAGGGTTACAGATACGCAGTATTTT. Based on the CDR3 plus reference TRBV19 and TRBJ2-3, the full variable domain is DGGITQSPKYLFRKEGQNVTLSCEQNLNHDAMYWYRQDPGQGLRLIYYSQIVNDFQKGDIAEGYSVSREKKESFPLTVTSAQKNPTAFYLCASSIAWDRVTDTQYFGPGTRLTVL.

CDR3 sequence reads: CASSYWTANEKLFF. The DNA for the CDR3 is TGTGCCAGCAGTTACTGGACGGCTAATGAAAAACTGTTTTTT. This chain uses TRBV6-2 or TRBV6-3 with TRBJ1-4; no definite D call. Germline assignment: CDR1 MNHEY and CDR2 SVGEGT. The CDR3 extends over 14 amino acids. The V gene lost 1 base and the J gene lost 3 bases, with 6 bases spanning the gap.

The chain employs TRBV6-4 and TRBJ2-5; TRBD1 agrees at 10 bases. This CDR3 has 13 amino acids. Trimming cost V 4 bases and J 4 bases; bases outside gene matches: 0. Germline V gives CDR1 MRHNA, CDR2 SNTAGT. DNA of the CDR3: TGTGCCAGCAGTGGGGACAGGGGAGAGACCCAGTACTTC. Its translation is CASSGDRGETQYF.

This clone turned up a few times. The V and J genes are TRBV7-2 and TRBJ2-2; possible D gene TRBD1, 5 bases. The V and J ends lost 5 bases and 2 bases respectively, with 15 bases between them. The CDR3 loop spans 16 amino acids. Germline CDR1 is SGHTA and CDR2 is FQGNSA. CDR3 amino acids: CASSPWEQVNTGELFF. DNA for the CDR3: TGTGCCAGCAGCCCATGGGAACAGGTCAACACCGGGGAGCTGTTTTTT. The full variable domain, its missing parts supplied by reference TRBV7-2 and TRBJ2-2, is GAGVSQSPSNKVTEKGKDVELRCDPISGHTALYWYRQSLGQGLEFLIYFQGNSAPDKSGLPSDRFSAERTGGSVSTLTIQRTQQEDSAVYLCASSPWEQVNTGELFFGEGSRLTVL.

The chain recombines TRBV14 with TRBJ1-3; tentatively, D is TRBD1 (5 bases). The CDR3 sequence is 18 residues long. Trimming cost V 4 bases and J 2 bases, with 21 bases left between them. Germline V gene sequence: CDR1 SGHDN, CDR2 FVKESK. The DNA for the CDR3 is TGTGCCAGCAGCCCCGCTCAGGGTTGGGAACGGGCTGGAAACACCATATATTTT. Translation gives CASSPAQGWERAGNTIYF.

This chain uses TRBV4-2 with TRBJ1-1; TRBD1 matches at 7 bases. Trimming removed 8 bases from V and 5 bases from J; junction bases left unmatched: 11. CDR1 is LGHNA and CDR2 is YNFKEQ in the germline V gene. The CDR3 is 14 residues long. The CDR3 DNA reads as TGTGCCAGCGGTACCCCAGGGGGTGGGACTGAAGCTTTCTTT. It is translated as CASGTPGGGTEAFF.

The rearrangement joins TRBV6-2 or TRBV6-3 to TRBJ2-1; D is perhaps TRBD1 (6 bases). The V end lost 5 bases, the J end lost 5 bases, and 22 bases lay between the germline ends. Looked up from germline, CDR1 is MNHEY and CDR2 is SVGEGT. The CDR3 covers 17 residues. CDR3: CASSTPPRDTQDNEQFF. CDR3 coding DNA: TGTGCCAGCAGTACCCCCCCCCGGGACACGCAAGACAATGAGCAGTTCTTC.

The chain links TRBV4-3 to TRBJ2-3, with 12 bases identical to TRBD2. Germline CDR1 LGHNA, CDR2 YSLEER. V shed 1 base and J 4 bases; nucleotides not matched to a gene: 3. The CDR3 length is 16 residues. CDR3 nucleotide sequence: TGCGCCAGCAGCCAAGTTCCTAGCGGGGGGGCAGATACGCAGTATTTT. Its protein product is CASSQVPSGGADTQYF.

The chain employs TRBV6-2 or TRBV6-3 and TRBJ2-2, with no clear D. This CDR3 contains 17 residues. Germline CDR1 reads MNHEY; CDR2 reads SVGEGT. The germline V and J ends were trimmed by 0 bases and 0 bases, with 11 bases remaining between them. CDR3 sequence reads: CASSYSWRPTNTGELFF. CDR3 in DNA: TGTGCCAGCAGTTACTCTTGGCGCCCGACGAACACCGGGGAGCTGTTTTTT.

This rearrangement joins TRBV7-8 to TRBJ2-5; D is ambiguous. CDR1 is SGHVS and CDR2 is FQNEAQ in the germline V gene. The CDR3 is 12 amino acids. The V end lost 5 bases, the J end lost 10 bases, and 14 bases lay between the germline ends. CDR3 DNA sequence: TGTGCCAGCAGCCTCCAGTTGGGCAACCAGTACTTC. It is translated as CASSLQLGNQYF.

This chain connects TRBV19 to TRBJ2-3, with TRBD1 identical over 11 bases. The length of the CDR3 is 15 residues. Germline CDR1 reads LNHDA; CDR2 reads SQIVND (reference sequence). V lost 5 bases, J lost 5 bases, and 6 bases stayed unmatched. The CDR3 loop is CASSVGQGVGDTQYF. The CDR3 DNA reads TGTGCCAGTAGTGTGGGACAGGGGGTCGGAGATACGCAGTATTTT.